These T cell receptor beta chains were read from a single sample in a study of regulatory T cells in long-lasting Graves disease. TCRdb reprocessed the multiplex PCR reads via MiXCR and lists one record per CDR3 protein. The data contain fewer than 400,000 distinct CDR3 sequences, around a fifth of them seen just once; the ten biggest clones take up 29%. The sequences come from peripheral blood mononuclear cells (PBMCs), collected when the disease was refractory, from a patient treated with antithyroid drugs. These receptors originate from a female donor with Graves disease. Each CDR3 is given without its conserved first and last residue. The order of the fields is V gene, CDR3 protein.

>TRBV6-1
ASRNPTSAYPKY
>TRBV3-1
ASRSLGGPEAF
>TRBV5-1
ASSLEGGLPGFNYGYT
>TRBV6-5
ASSYIWGASNQPQH
>TRBV20-1
SARIPGGTPLGLNTEAF
>TRBV7-2
ASSPREKQY
>TRBV20-1
SARKTGPSETQY
>TRBV10-3
ATQHPGAEKLF
>TRBV10-3
AISEHGAGTGNTIY
>TRBV6-2/TRBV6-3
ASSYSRRRATEAF
>TRBV12-3/TRBV12-4
ASSHTGTVDHGYT
>TRBV27
ASSSPQQGKRGKQF
>TRBV9
ASSVVSGIRETQY
>TRBV6-2/TRBV6-3
ASSSPPRGKTQY
>TRBV7-9
ASSIRGTYEQY
>TRBV9
ASSDAGQNTGELF
>TRBV2
ASSEVADGYEQY
>TRBV9
ASSAYRGRDSPLH
>TRBV12-3/TRBV12-4
ASTPTSGSSGELF
>TRBV18
ASSPPRVSTEAF
>TRBV6-5
ASSNATVNYGYT
>TRBV28
ASSLLRYREPETQY
>TRBV19
ASSPRTGVGNTIY
>TRBV5-1
ASSLQGANEQF
>TRBV20-1
SARGLRRDLPGYT
>TRBV28
ASSSGTVGTEQY
>TRBV5-1
ASSLKASSGGTTDTQY
>TRBV12-3/TRBV12-4
ASSPASGGIYEQY
>TRBV7-9
ASSPREGASFYEQY
>TRBV7-2
ASSLATPGGGAF
>TRBV18
ASSPLSGKTQY
>TRBV30
AWSRWEGELF
>TRBV10-3
AISEQREIDSIIREETQY